This T cell receptor (beta chain) is from a study of T cell clonality in common variable immunodeficiency. Study findings and constraints: In common variable immunodeficiency, TCR beta chains reportedly carried fewer deletions and N-nucleotide insertions. TCRbeta clonality was increased in CVID versus healthy controls. Patient heterogeneity in the CVID cohort limited correlations between repertoire features and clinical complications.

This clone was seen repeatedly, ten times or more. Its antigen is undetermined. A junction end diverges from the germline sequence, so it may reflect a read error. With the read ending 3 residues before the CDR3 end, the germline J gene is used to fill in that end. CVID meant reduced serum IgG, IgA and/or IgM plus specific antibody deficiency. The CVID group had fewer than 19 females and about 29 males, mean age around 40. The CDR3 totals 16 residues. Germline lookup yields CDR1 SGHRS and CDR2 YFSETQ. Repertoires were generated with immunoSEQ multiplex PCR, while TCRdb's copy carries only in-frame clones and drops some. The specimen has fewer than 40,000 clones, none found just once.

The receptor was derived from a human donor with common variable immunodeficiency. Sequenced input: peripheral blood mononuclear cells. The gene calls are TRBV5-1 and TRBJ2-1; 14 bases match TRBD2. The CDR3 sequence is CASTLAGTSGSNEQFF. Incomplete CDR3 DNA: TGCGCCAGCACCTTGGCTGGGACTAGCGGGAGTAATGAG. Full variable domain (outside the CDR3, taken from reference TRBV5-1 and TRBJ2-1): KAGVTQTPRYLIKTRGQQVTLSCSPISGHRSVSWYQQTPGQGLQFLFEYFSETQRNKGNFPGRFSGRQFSNSRSEMNVSTLELGDSALYLCASTLAGTSGSNEQFFGPGTRLTVL.